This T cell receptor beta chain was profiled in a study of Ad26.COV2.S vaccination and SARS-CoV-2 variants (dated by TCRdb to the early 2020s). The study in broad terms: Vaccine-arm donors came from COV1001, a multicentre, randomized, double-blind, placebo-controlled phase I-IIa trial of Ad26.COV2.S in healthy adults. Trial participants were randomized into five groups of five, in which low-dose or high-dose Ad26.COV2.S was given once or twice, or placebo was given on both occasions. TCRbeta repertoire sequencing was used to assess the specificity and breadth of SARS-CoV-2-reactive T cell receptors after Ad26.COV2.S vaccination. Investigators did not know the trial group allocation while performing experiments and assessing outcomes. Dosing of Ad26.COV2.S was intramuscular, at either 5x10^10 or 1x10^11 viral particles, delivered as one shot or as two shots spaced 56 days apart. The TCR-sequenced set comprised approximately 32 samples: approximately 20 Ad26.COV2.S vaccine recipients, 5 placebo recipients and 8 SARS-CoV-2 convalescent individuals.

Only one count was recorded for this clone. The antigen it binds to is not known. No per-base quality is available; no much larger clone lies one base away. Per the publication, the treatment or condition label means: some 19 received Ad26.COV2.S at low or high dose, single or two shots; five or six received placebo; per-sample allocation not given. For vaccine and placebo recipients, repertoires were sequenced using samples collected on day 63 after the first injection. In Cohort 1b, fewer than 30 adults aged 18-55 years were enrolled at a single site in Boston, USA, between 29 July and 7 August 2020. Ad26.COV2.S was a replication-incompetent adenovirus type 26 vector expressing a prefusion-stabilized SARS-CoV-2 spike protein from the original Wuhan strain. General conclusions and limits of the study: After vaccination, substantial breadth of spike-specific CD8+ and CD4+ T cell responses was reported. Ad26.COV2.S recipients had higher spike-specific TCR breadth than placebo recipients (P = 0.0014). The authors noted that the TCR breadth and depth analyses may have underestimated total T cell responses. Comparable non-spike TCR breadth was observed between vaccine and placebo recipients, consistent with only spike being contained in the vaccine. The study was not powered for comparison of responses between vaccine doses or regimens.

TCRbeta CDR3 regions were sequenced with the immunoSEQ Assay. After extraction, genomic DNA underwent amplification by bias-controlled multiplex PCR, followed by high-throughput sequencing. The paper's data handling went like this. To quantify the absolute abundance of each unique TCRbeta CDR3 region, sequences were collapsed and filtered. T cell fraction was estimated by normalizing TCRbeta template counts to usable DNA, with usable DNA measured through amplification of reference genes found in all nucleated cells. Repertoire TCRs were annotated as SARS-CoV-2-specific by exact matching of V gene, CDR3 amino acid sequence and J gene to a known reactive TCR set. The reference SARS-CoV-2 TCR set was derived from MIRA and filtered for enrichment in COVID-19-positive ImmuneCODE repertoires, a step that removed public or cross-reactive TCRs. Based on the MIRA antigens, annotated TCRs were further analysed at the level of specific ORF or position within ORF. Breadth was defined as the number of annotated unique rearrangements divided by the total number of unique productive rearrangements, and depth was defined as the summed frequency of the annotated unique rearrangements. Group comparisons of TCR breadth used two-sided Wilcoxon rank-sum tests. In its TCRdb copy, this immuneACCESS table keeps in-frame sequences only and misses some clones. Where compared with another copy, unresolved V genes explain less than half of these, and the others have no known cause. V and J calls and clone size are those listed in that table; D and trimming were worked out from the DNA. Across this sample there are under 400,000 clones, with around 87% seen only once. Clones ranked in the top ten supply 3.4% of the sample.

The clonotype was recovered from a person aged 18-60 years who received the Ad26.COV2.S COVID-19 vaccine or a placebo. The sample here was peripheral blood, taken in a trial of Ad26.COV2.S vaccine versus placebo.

In nucleotides, the sequence is TGTGCCAGCAGTTACTCAGGACAGGCGGGCTCCTACGAGCAGTACTTC. It is translated as CASSYSGQAGSYEQYF. The chain is made from TRBV6-2 or TRBV6-3 and TRBJ2-7, with 7 middle bases fitting TRBD1. According to the germline V gene, CDR1 reads MNHEY and CDR2 reads SVGEGT. Trimming accounts for 0 bases at V and 0 bases at J, while the number of junction bases matched to no gene is 5. The CDR3 holds 16 amino acids from the cysteine to the phenylalanine. The DNA shown is the 48-base CDR3, in frame from base 1.